This record looks at one T cell receptor beta chain sequence and its context. The data belong to a study of control samples from healthy donors and cancer patients. Repertoires were generated with immunoSEQ multiplex PCR, while TCRdb's copy carries only in-frame clones and drops some. The sample data list approximately 190,000 clones. Trimming cost V 4 bases and J 4 bases, with 21 bases left between them. This CDR3 is built from 17 residues. In germline, CDR1 is MGHRA, CDR2 YSYEKL. Input material: blood. This TCR was sampled from a woman between 25 and 40 years old in good health. The chain employs TRBV4-1 and TRBJ2-3, with D possibly being TRBD1 or TRBD2 (5 bases each). CDR3 in DNA: TGCGCCAGCAGCCTTCGTCCGGGACCTCATAATCCAGATACGCAGTATTTT. It is translated as CASSLRPGPHNPDTQYF.